Below, 22 T cell receptor beta chains from the same sample are listed, as sequenced in a study of intratumoral heterogeneity in liver cancer. Multiple geographically separated regions of the hepatocellular carcinoma nodule were sampled separately. The repertoire was sequenced with immunoSEQ multiplex PCR; TCRdb's copy has only in-frame clones and lacks some. The sample has under 7,500 clones; about 72% are singletons. The material was tumor tissue, obtained before any cancer treatment. These receptors were taken from a woman between 70 and 85 years old with hepatocellular carcinoma.

By proportion, this clone is large (0.1 to 1%). Distinct nucleotide sequences in the sample also encode this CDR3. The gene calls are TRBV15 and TRBJ2-5; 7 bases align to TRBD2. Germline values: CDR1 LNHNV, CDR2 YYDKDF (reference sequence). CDR3 length equals 13 residues. Losses at the gene ends were 0 bases for V and 10 bases for J; bases not matched to a gene: 5. The CDR3, as DNA: TGTGCCACCAGCAGAGAGGGGGGGGAAAGCCAGTACTTC. Protein: CATSREGGESQYF.

The rearrangement links TRBV6-1 to TRBJ1-2, with D unresolved. This CDR3 contains 15 residues. CDR1 MNHNS and CDR2 SASEGT come from the germline V gene. The ends were cut back, 1 base at V and 2 bases at J, with 11 bases in the middle. CDR3 sequence (DNA): TGTGCCAGCAGTGAAGTGAGTGGATGGAACTATGGCTACACCTTC. Encoded protein: CASSEVSGWNYGYTF.

The J gene is TRBJ2-1, the V gene TRBV11-3, with TRBD2 identical over 7 bases. Germline values: CDR1 SGHNT, CDR2 YENEEA. V lost 5 bases to trimming and J lost 1 base; unmatched junction nucleotides: 5. The CDR3 sequence is 15 residues long. In DNA form, the CDR3 reads TGTGCCAGCAGCAGGTCTAGCGGTTCCTACAATGAGCAGTTCTTC. It is translated as CASSRSSGSYNEQFF.

The chain carries TRBV9 and TRBJ2-6; possibly TRBD1 for D (5 bases). The V gene's germline CDR1 is SGDLS and CDR2 YYNGEE. This CDR3 has 15 residues. Trimming removed 2 bases at V and 2 bases at J, with 8 bases between. CDR3 region: CASSVLGPGANVLTF. DNA of the CDR3: TGTGCCAGCAGCGTGTTGGGGCCTGGGGCCAACGTCCTGACTTTC.

A few counts support this clone. J is TRBJ1-2 and V is TRBV7-9; the D is unclear. From germline, CDR1 is SEHNR and CDR2 FQNEAQ (reference sequence). CDR3 length: 14 amino acids. V shed 5 bases and J shed 3 bases, with 13 bases lying between them. Here the CDR3 DNA reads TGTGCCAGCAGCCCACCCTGGACCGACTATGGCTACACCTTC. It translates to CASSPPWTDYGYTF.

The chain combines TRBV3-1 (or the pseudogene TRBV3-2) with TRBJ2-2, with D possibly matching TRBD1 (6 bases). V dropped 4 bases and J dropped 6 bases, with 24 bases sitting between them. The CDR3 covers 18 residues. CDR1 LGHDT and CDR2 YNNKEL come from the germline V gene (reference sequence). The DNA of the CDR3 is TGTGCCAGCAGCCGAGAGGTATCAGGGGTTTACTCGGCCGGGGAGCTGTTTTTT. Translated: CASSREVSGVYSAGELFF.

This chain joins TRBV6-5 and TRBJ2-7; maybe TRBD1 (6 bases). The V end was cut by 4 bases, the J end by 3 bases, with 13 bases between. Germline assignment: CDR1 MNHEY and CDR2 SVGAGI. This CDR3 has 14 residues. The CDR3 reads CASSSIRGHYEQYF. The CDR3 DNA follows: TGTGCCAGCAGTTCAATCAGGGGTCACTACGAGCAGTACTTC.

The chain couples TRBV28 to TRBJ2-2, with TRBD2 matching 15 bases. The CDR3 spans 16 residues. Looked up from germline, CDR1 is MDHEN and CDR2 is SYDVKM. V lost 7 bases, J lost 4 bases, and 4 bases stayed unmatched. CDR3 in amino acids: CASTRTSGRVTGELFF. The CDR3 DNA reads TGTGCCAGCACTCGGACTAGCGGGAGGGTCACCGGGGAGCTGTTTTTT. Full variable domain (remainder filled in from reference TRBV28 and TRBJ2-2): DVKVTQSSRYLVKRTGEKVFLECVQDMDHENMFWYRQDPGLGLRLIYFSYDVKMKEKGDIPEGYSVSREKKERFSLILESASTNQTSMYLCASTRTSGRVTGELFFGEGSRLTVL.

The chain combines TRBV6-5 with TRBJ1-4, with D tentatively TRBD1 (6 bases). Germline assignment: CDR1 MNHEY and CDR2 SVGAGI. This CDR3 comprises 14 residues. Trimming left V 6 bases short and J 8 bases short, with 16 bases between. CDR3: CASSLQGLGEKLFF. In DNA, the CDR3 is TGTGCCAGCAGCCTCCAGGGGCTTGGAGAAAAACTGTTTTTT.

This clone was found once. J is TRBJ2-3 and V is TRBV29-1; 11 bases line up with TRBD1. With V trimmed by 3 bases and J by 3 bases, 2 bases remained unmatched. Germline V gene sequence: CDR1 SQVTM, CDR2 ANQGSEA. CDR3 size: 14 residues. The CDR3 protein is CSVEGQGVTDTQYF. In DNA form, the CDR3 reads TGCAGCGTTGAGGGACAGGGGGTGACAGATACGCAGTATTTT.

CDR3 sequence (DNA): TGTGCCAGCAAACTAGCGGGAGGGCCTCCGGAGACCCAGTACTTC. Translation gives CASKLAGGPPETQYF. The chain carries TRBV2 and TRBJ2-5, with 13 bases aligning to TRBD2. This CDR3 is built from 15 residues. The V and J ends lost 7 bases and 5 bases, in that order; junction bases with no gene match: 7. The germline CDR1 and CDR2 sequences are SNHLY and FYNNEI.

This chain links TRBV7-8 with TRBJ1-4; unclear D gene. The CDR3 extends over 15 amino acids. The germline V gene has CDR1 SGHVS and CDR2 FQNEAQ. Trimming removed 1 base from V and 7 bases from J, with 13 bases in between. The CDR3 DNA follows: TGTGCCAGCAGCTTAGTATCCTATCCCCGTGAAAAACTGTTTTTT. This translates into CASSLVSYPREKLFF.

The chain carries TRBV13 and TRBJ2-1, with D perhaps matching TRBD2 (5 bases). CDR3 size: 15 residues. Germline CDR1 and CDR2: PRHDT and FYEKMQ (reference sequence). With 1 base removed from V and 0 bases from J, the gap between germline ends came to 7 bases. CDR3 in amino acids: CASSLVGSSYNEQFF. In nucleotides, the CDR3 is TGTGCCAGCAGCTTAGTAGGGAGCTCCTACAATGAGCAGTTCTTC.

This rearrangement joins TRBV7-3 to TRBJ2-5, with TRBD2 matching 8 bases. The CDR3 extends over 14 amino acids. CDR1 is SGHTA and CDR2 is FQGTGA in the germline V gene. With V trimmed by 4 bases and J by 5 bases, 6 bases remained unmatched. This CDR3 is CASSSAGGGETQYF. The CDR3 DNA reads as TGTGCCAGCAGCTCGGCGGGAGGTGGGGAGACCCAGTACTTC.

This sequence joins TRBV12-5 and TRBJ2-3; D uncertain. The CDR3 is made up of 15 amino acids. Trimming pared 2 bases from V and 5 bases from J, leaving 14 bases between. CDR1 LGHNT and CDR2 FRNRAP come from the germline V gene. The CDR3 DNA reads as TGTGCTAGTGGTTTGCTCCAACCTGGGGTAGATACGCAGTATTTT. It encodes CASGLLQPGVDTQYF.

The rearrangement links TRBV7-9 to TRBJ2-7, with 7 bases lining up with TRBD2. Trimming took 5 bases from V and 4 from J; bases not matched to a gene: 20. Germline assignment: CDR1 SEHNR and CDR2 FQNEAQ (reference sequence). The CDR3 contains 18 residues. The CDR3 region is CASSPGGAGGRVGYEQYF. The CDR3 nucleotides read TGTGCCAGCAGCCCCGGAGGGGCTGGTGGGAGGGTCGGGTACGAGCAGTACTTC.

The V gene is TRBV27, the J gene TRBJ2-5; 8 bases agree with TRBD1. The V segment lost 6 bases and the J segment 5 bases; nucleotides outside the gene matches: 8. The CDR3 has 14 residues. The germline V gene has CDR1 MNHEY and CDR2 SMNVEV (reference sequence). CDR3 sequence (DNA): TGTGCCAGCAGGGACAGGGAGATTCGGGAGACCCAGTACTTC. Amino acid sequence: CASRDREIRETQYF.

The J gene is TRBJ2-2, the V gene TRBV3-1 (or the pseudogene TRBV3-2); 8 nucleotides line up with TRBD1. V shed 7 bases, J shed 3 bases, and the junction held 10 bases outside the gene matches. CDR3 length: 16 residues. CDR1 is LGHDT and CDR2 is YNNKEL in the germline V gene (reference sequence). The CDR3 bases are TGTGCCAGCACCCTACGGACAGGGCCTTACACCGGGGAGCTGTTTTTT. Translated: CASTLRTGPYTGELFF.

V gene TRBV20-1 combines with J gene TRBJ2-1, with D unresolved. The CDR3 loop spans 12 amino acids. V was pared by 3 bases and J by 10 bases, with 13 bases between. CDR1 DFQATT and CDR2 SNEGSKA come from the germline V gene (reference sequence). The CDR3 loop reads CSASSSTREQFF. CDR3 nucleotide sequence: TGCAGTGCTAGTTCGAGCACCAGAGAGCAGTTCTTC.

The V and J genes are TRBV28 and TRBJ2-5, with D maybe TRBD1 (5 bases). This CDR3 contains 14 residues. Looked up from germline, CDR1 is MDHEN and CDR2 is SYDVKM. Trimming shortened V by 7 bases and J by 5 bases, and 17 bases separated the two germline ends. CDR3 nucleotide sequence: TGTGCCAGCATAGCTCAGGGTCGGTGGGAGACCCAGTACTTC. Amino acid sequence: CASIAQGRWETQYF.

The genes are TRBV24-1 and TRBJ1-1; TRBD1 is a possible D gene (6 bases). The CDR3 has 12 amino acids. Per the germline V gene, CDR1 is KGHDR and CDR2 is SFDVKD. The V and J ends lost 1 base and 13 bases respectively, with 12 bases between them. The CDR3 protein is CATSDFGGRGFF. The CDR3 nucleotides read TGTGCCACCAGTGATTTTGGGGGCCGGGGTTTCTTT.

The CDR3 DNA reads as TGCGCCAGCAGCCAAGGGGAGACATCTAGCAATCAGCCCCAGCATTTT. Translating gives CASSQGETSSNQPQHF. The chain employs TRBV4-1 and TRBJ1-5; no clear D gene. CDR1 and CDR2 (germline): MGHRA, YSYEKL. V was pared by 1 base and J by 0 bases, with 10 bases between. The CDR3 has 16 residues.